The 20 T cell receptor beta chains reported below all come from one sample, sequenced in a study of T cell responses to AZD1222 COVID-19 vaccine. Produced via immunoSEQ multiplex PCR; TCRdb's table is partial and in-frame only. The data hold approximately 140,000 clones, with about 90% observed a single time. The sample in question was peripheral blood, obtained on day 0 of AZD1222 vaccination. These receptors originate from an adult in good health.

CDR3 in DNA: TGTGCCAGCAGCCTAAGACGGGGGTCGAACACCGGGGAGCTGTTTTTT. Amino acid sequence: CASSLRRGSNTGELFF. V usage is TRBV5-4 and J usage is TRBJ2-2, with D perhaps TRBD2 (6 bases). V was cut by 4 bases and J by 0 bases, with 13 bases left in between. CDR3 length: 16 amino acids. Germline V gives CDR1 SGHNT, CDR2 YYREEE (reference sequence). The complete variable domain, with remaining parts taken from reference TRBV5-4 and TRBJ2-2, reads ETGVTQSPTHLIKTRGQQVTLRCSSQSGHNTVSWYQQALGQGPQFIFQYYREEENGRGNFPPRFSGLQFPNYSSELNVNALELDDSALYLCASSLRRGSNTGELFFGEGSRLTVL.

This chain connects TRBV29-1 to TRBJ1-1, with D unclear. The germline V gene has CDR1 SQVTM and CDR2 ANQGSEA. The CDR3 has 13 residues. The ends were cut back, 6 bases at V and 0 bases at J, with 11 bases in the middle. CDR3 sequence (DNA): TGCAGCGTGATGGAGTTGGTGAACACTGAAGCTTTCTTT. This translates into CSVMELVNTEAFF.

The rearrangement links TRBV5-4 to TRBJ1-5; D not resolved. The CDR3 extends over 13 amino acids. Trimming took off 0 bases at V and 5 bases at J, with 6 bases between the two ends. The germline V gene encodes CDR1 SGHNT and CDR2 YYREEE (reference sequence). The CDR3 bases are TGTGCCAGCAGCTTGGAAGCCGATCAGCCCCAGCATTTT. Translated: CASSLEADQPQHF.

V is TRBV7-9 and J is TRBJ2-1; perhaps D is TRBD1 or TRBD2 (5 bases each). Germline assignment: CDR1 SEHNR and CDR2 FQNEAQ (reference sequence). Between the trimmed V and J ends, which lost 8 bases and 10 bases, there was a span of 21 bases. The CDR3 is 14 residues long. Written as DNA, the CDR3 is TGTGCCAGCCGCGACTGGAGGCCGACAGAAGAGCAGTTCTTC. This codes for CASRDWRPTEEQFF. Looking up the rest from reference TRBV7-9 and TRBJ2-1 gives the full variable domain: DTGVSQNPRHKITKRGQNVTFRCDPISEHNRLYWYRQTLGQGPEFLTYFQNEAQLEKSRLLSDRFSAERPKGSFSTLEIQRTEQGDSAMYLCASRDWRPTEEQFFGPGTRLTVL.

This chain joins TRBV6-2 or TRBV6-3 and TRBJ2-5; no clear D gene. There are 14 residues in the CDR3. The germline V and J ends were trimmed by 6 bases and 7 bases, with 18 bases remaining between them. Germline V lookup: CDR1 MNHEY, CDR2 SVGEGT. CDR3 sequence reads: CASSPRGVHGTQYF. CDR3 nucleotides: TGTGCCAGCAGCCCTCGTGGGGTCCACGGGACCCAGTACTTC.

The chain has TRBV6-1 and TRBJ2-7, with D unclear. There are 13 residues in the CDR3. V dropped 0 bases and J dropped 3 bases, with 6 bases sitting between them. Germline V gene data show CDR1 as MNHNS and CDR2 as SASEGT. The CDR3 nucleotides are TGTGCCAGCAGTGAAGCCCCTCTCTACGAGCAGTACTTC. This sequence encodes CASSEAPLYEQYF.

The chain recombines TRBV6-1 with TRBJ1-2; tentatively, D is TRBD1 (5 bases). Trimming cost V 3 bases and J 0 bases, with 11 bases left between them. The CDR3 consists of 15 residues. CDR1 is MNHNS, CDR2 SASEGT, per germline. CDR3 residues: CASSDSGRSNYGYTF. CDR3 DNA sequence: TGTGCCAGCAGTGATTCGGGACGGTCTAACTATGGCTACACCTTC.

CDR3 protein: CASSFSGPEQFF. The CDR3 DNA reads as TGTGCCAGCAGTTTTTCCGGCCCTGAGCAGTTCTTC. The chain is built from TRBV12-3 or TRBV12-4 and TRBJ2-1, with D hard to call. The V and J ends lost 3 bases and 9 bases respectively, with 9 bases between them. This CDR3 region has 12 residues.

The chain couples TRBV4-3 to TRBJ2-3; D gene uncertain. Trimming removed 0 bases at V and 2 bases at J, with 15 bases between. Germline lookup yields CDR1 LGHNA and CDR2 YSLEER. There are 17 residues in the CDR3. DNA of the CDR3: TGCGCCAGCAGCCAAGATGGGTCGGCCACCCACACAGATACGCAGTATTTT. Protein: CASSQDGSATHTDTQYF.

This sequence joins TRBV7-2 and TRBJ2-7, with 8 positions matching TRBD2. Trimming took 3 bases from V and 6 from J; bases not matched to a gene: 4. The CDR3 contains 13 residues. Per germline, CDR1 SGHTA and CDR2 FQGNSA. CDR3 residues: CASSFGTRGEQYF. In nucleotides, the CDR3 is TGTGCCAGCAGCTTCGGGACTAGAGGCGAGCAGTACTTC.

The chain is built from TRBV7-3 and TRBJ2-1; 7 nucleotides match TRBD1. The CDR3 loop spans 15 amino acids. V lost 4 bases to trimming and J lost 7 bases; unmatched junction nucleotides: 10. Germline V gene lookup returns CDR1 SGHTA and CDR2 FQGTGA. The CDR3 nucleotides read TGTGCCAGCAGCTCCACAGGGGAGCTAGGTAATGAGCAGTTCTTC. This gives the protein CASSSTGELGNEQFF.

The V and J genes are TRBV7-2 and TRBJ1-5; a weak D match, TRBD1 (6 bases). There are 14 residues in the CDR3. In germline, CDR1 is SGHTA, CDR2 FQGNSA. V lost 1 base to trimming and J lost 11 bases, with 15 bases between them. The DNA of the CDR3 is TGTGCCAGCAGCTTAGAAGGGGGGAAGGGGGCCCAGCATTTT. Translating gives CASSLEGGKGAQHF.

The chain is built from TRBV6-1 and TRBJ1-1; D gene uncertain. CDR3 size: 15 residues. The V end was cut by 2 bases, the J end by 1 base, with 11 bases between. Germline V gene lookup returns CDR1 MNHNS and CDR2 SASEGT. CDR3 DNA: TGTGCCAGCAGTGAAAATCCGGGCGGGAACACTGAAGCTTTCTTT. Translating gives CASSENPGGNTEAFF.

The gene calls are TRBV10-3 and TRBJ2-7; the D gene is possibly TRBD2 (5 bases). Looked up from germline, CDR1 is ENHRY and CDR2 is SYGVKD. V was shortened by 2 bases and J by 6 bases, with 17 bases between the two germline ends. The CDR3 runs 15 residues. The CDR3 DNA reads as TGTGCCATCAGTGAGAAGGGTCTAGCTGCGCTCGAGCAGTACTTC. Protein sequence: CAISEKGLAALEQYF.

The V gene is TRBV7-9, the J gene TRBJ1-6, with a possible D match to TRBD1 (5 bases). V shed 11 bases and J shed 0 bases, with 11 bases lying between them. The CDR3 contains 14 residues. Germline lookup yields CDR1 SEHNR and CDR2 FQNEAQ (reference sequence). Written as DNA, the CDR3 is TGTGCCTCATCAGGGTTCTCCTATAATTCACCCCTCCACTTT. Encoded protein: CASSGFSYNSPLHF. Full variable domain (missing parts from reference TRBV7-9 and TRBJ1-6): DTGVSQNPRHKITKRGQNVTFRCDPISEHNRLYWYRQTLGQGPEFLTYFQNEAQLEKSRLLSDRFSAERPKGSFSTLEIQRTEQGDSAMYLCASSGFSYNSPLHFGNGTRLTVT.

The V gene is TRBV3-1 (or the pseudogene TRBV3-2), the J gene TRBJ2-1, with D possibly TRBD1 on 5 matching bases. The germline CDR1 and CDR2 sequences are LGHDT and YNNKEL (reference sequence). V was clipped by 7 bases and J by 2 bases, with 9 bases between them. The CDR3 extends over 13 amino acids. CDR3 residues: CASTQGPYNEQFF. In nucleotides, the CDR3 is TGTGCCAGCACGCAGGGTCCCTACAATGAGCAGTTCTTC.

The chain carries TRBV21-1 and TRBJ2-7. TRBV21-1 is noted as a pseudogene. The CDR3 contains 14 residues. The CDR3 reads CASSGRTYGHEQYF. The CDR3 nucleotides are TGTGCCAGCAGCGGGCGAACCTACGGGCACGAGCAGTACTTC.

This chain joins TRBV2 and TRBJ2-1; D not certain. Trimming took off 3 bases at V and 9 bases at J, with 12 bases between the two ends. CDR1 is SNHLY and CDR2 is FYNNEI in the germline V gene. This CDR3 region has 13 residues. The CDR3 DNA sequence: TGTGCCAGCAGTGAGGTCCCCCGCGTTGAGCAGTTCTTC. Amino acids: CASSEVPRVEQFF.

CDR3 sequence reads: CASSEGADQPQHF. As DNA, the CDR3 is TGTGCCAGCAGTGAAGGAGCGGATCAGCCCCAGCATTTT. The chain links TRBV6-1 to TRBJ1-5, with D unresolved. The CDR3 is 13 amino acids. With 1 base removed from V and 5 bases from J, the gap between germline ends came to 6 bases. CDR1 is MNHNS and CDR2 is SASEGT in the germline V gene.

The chain recombines TRBV4-3 with TRBJ1-3; no clear D. The germline CDR1 and CDR2 sequences are LGHNA and YSLEER. The length of the CDR3 is 13 residues. V was trimmed by 0 bases and J by 11 bases, leaving 11 bases between them. The CDR3 nucleotides are TGCGCCAGCAGCCAAGATTTTAAGGCCCCCATATATTTT. Protein sequence: CASSQDFKAPIYF.